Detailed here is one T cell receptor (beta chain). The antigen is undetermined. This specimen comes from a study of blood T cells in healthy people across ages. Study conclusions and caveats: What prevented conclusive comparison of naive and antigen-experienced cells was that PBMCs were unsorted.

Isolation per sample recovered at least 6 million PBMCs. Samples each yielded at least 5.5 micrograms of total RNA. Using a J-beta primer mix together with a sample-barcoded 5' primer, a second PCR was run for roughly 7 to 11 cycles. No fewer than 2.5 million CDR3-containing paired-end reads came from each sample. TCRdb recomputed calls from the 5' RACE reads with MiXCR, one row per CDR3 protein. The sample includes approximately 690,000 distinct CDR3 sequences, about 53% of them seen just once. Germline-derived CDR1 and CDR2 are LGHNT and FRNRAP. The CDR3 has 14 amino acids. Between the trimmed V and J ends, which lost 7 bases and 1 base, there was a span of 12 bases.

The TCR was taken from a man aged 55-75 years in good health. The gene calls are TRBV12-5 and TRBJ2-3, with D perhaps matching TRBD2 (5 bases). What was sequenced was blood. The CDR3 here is CASAAGGRTDTQYF. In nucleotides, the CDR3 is TGTGCTAGTGCGGCGGGCGGGCGCACAGATACGCAGTATTTT.